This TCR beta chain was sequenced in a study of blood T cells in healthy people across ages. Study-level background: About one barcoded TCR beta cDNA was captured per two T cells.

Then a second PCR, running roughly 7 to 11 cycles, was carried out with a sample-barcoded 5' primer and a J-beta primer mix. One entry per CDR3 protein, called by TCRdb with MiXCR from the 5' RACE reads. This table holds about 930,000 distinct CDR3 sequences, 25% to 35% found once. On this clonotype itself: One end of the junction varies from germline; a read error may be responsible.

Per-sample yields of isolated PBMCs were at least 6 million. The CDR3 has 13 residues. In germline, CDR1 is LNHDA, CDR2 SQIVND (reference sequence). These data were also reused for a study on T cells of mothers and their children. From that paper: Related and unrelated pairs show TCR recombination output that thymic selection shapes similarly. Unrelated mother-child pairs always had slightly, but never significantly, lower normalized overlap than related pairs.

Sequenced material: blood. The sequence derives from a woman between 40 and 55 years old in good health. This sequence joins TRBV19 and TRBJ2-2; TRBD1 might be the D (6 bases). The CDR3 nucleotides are TGTGCCGGTAGTATTGGGACAATCGGGGAGCTGTTTTTT. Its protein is CAGSIGTIGELFF.